This T cell receptor beta chain was obtained from a study of blood T cell repertoires in COVID-19. Assay: immunoSEQ multiplex PCR; the TCRdb copy retains only in-frame clones and omits some. In the table there are approximately 140,000 clones, roughly 83% of which are singletons. The CDR3 is made up of 13 amino acids. The germline V gene encodes CDR1 LNHDA and CDR2 SQIVND (reference sequence). Trimming took off 3 bases at V and 3 bases at J, with 6 bases between the two ends. This clonotype was sampled from a man aged 55 to 70 with acute or convalescent COVID-19. This chain links TRBV19 with TRBJ1-5; no clear D. The specimen was peripheral blood. Here the CDR3 DNA reads TGTGCCAGTAGTATCCAGAACAATCAGCCCCAGCATTTT. This translates into CASSIQNNQPQHF.